A selection of T cell receptor beta chains follows, all from one sample in a study of shared clonotypes between healthy human individuals. The assay was immunoSEQ multiplex PCR, and TCRdb's table has in-frame clones only and misses some. The sample contains 1.4 million or so clones, just under 99% of which appear only once. The material sequenced was naive CD4+ T cells sorted from blood. The receptors originated from a man younger than 45 in good health. Both conserved end residues are part of each CDR3. The order of the fields is V gene, D gene, clone size, J gene, CDR3 protein, CDR3 DNA. D genes are given only for firm matches. Clone size is given for some rows only: seen once, a few or many times, or a class if the clone is expanded.

TRBV19,-,-,TRBJ2-7,CASSKNRASYEQYF,TGTGCCAGTAGTAAAAACAGGGCCTCCTACGAGCAGTACTTC
TRBV6-5,TRBD1,-,TRBJ2-7,CASSRDRGSREQYF,TGTGCCAGCAGCCGGGACAGGGGGTCTCGCGAGCAGTACTTC
TRBV5-1,-,once,TRBJ2-3,CASSLAWAKRSSTDTQYF,TGCGCCAGCAGCTTGGCCTGGGCTAAGAGATCTAGCACAGATACGCAGTATTTT
TRBV7-9,-,once,TRBJ2-2,CASSKQGYSGELFF,TGTGCCAGCAGCAAACAGGGCTATAGCGGGGAGCTGTTTTTT
TRBV6-6,-,-,TRBJ2-5,CASSYSREETQYF,TGTGCCAGCAGTTACTCCAGGGAAGAGACCCAGTACTTC
TRBV5-8,-,once,TRBJ2-5,CASSLRSSETQYF,TGTGCCAGCAGCTTGCGGAGTTCAGAGACCCAGTACTTC
TRBV2,TRBD1,-,TRBJ1-1,CASSEGRGDTEAFF,TGTGCCAGCAGTGAAGGCAGGGGGGACACTGAAGCTTTCTTT
TRBV5-8,-,-,TRBJ1-2,CASSLGGHSGSYTF,TGTGCCAGCAGCTTGGGGGGGCACTCCGGGAGCTACACCTTC
TRBV29-1,-,once,TRBJ2-7,CSVGWGSSYEQYF,TGCAGCGTTGGGTGGGGCAGTTCCTACGAGCAGTACTTC
TRBV6-1,-,-,TRBJ2-6,CASIFWSGANVLTF,TGTGCCAGCATATTCTGGTCGGGGGCCAACGTCCTGACTTTC
TRBV28,TRBD2,-,TRBJ2-7,CASSLRTSESYEQYF,TGTGCCAGCAGCCTACGGACTAGCGAATCCTACGAGCAGTACTTC
TRBV2,TRBD2,-,TRBJ2-1,CASSPLAGLPGQFF,TGTGCCAGCAGCCCACTAGCGGGCCTCCCTGGGCAGTTCTTC
TRBV2,-,-,TRBJ2-3,CASLWGNTDTQYF,TGTGCCAGCCTGTGGGGGAACACAGATACGCAGTATTTT
TRBV2,TRBD1,-,TRBJ2-7,CASSRDSLYEQYF,TGTGCCAGCTCTCGGGACAGCCTCTACGAGCAGTACTTC
TRBV7-6,TRBD1,-,TRBJ2-7,CASSSGQESSYEQYF,TGTGCCAGCAGCTCCGGACAGGAGAGCTCCTACGAGCAGTACTTC
TRBV2,-,-,TRBJ1-5,CASNREGQPQHF,TGTGCCAGCAACAGGGAGGGTCAGCCCCAGCATTTT
TRBV9,TRBD1,-,TRBJ2-3,CASSPRQGSTDTQYF,TGTGCCAGCAGCCCCCGACAGGGTAGCACAGATACGCAGTATTTT
TRBV5-5,-,-,TRBJ1-2,CASSPAGYGYTF,TGTGCCAGCAGCCCGGCCGGTTATGGCTACACCTTC
TRBV5-1,TRBD1,-,TRBJ2-2,CASSRGQGAQVLFF,TGCGCCAGCAGCAGGGGACAGGGGGCGCAGGTGCTGTTTTTT
TRBV10-2,-,-,TRBJ2-7,CASSESKPGTRIGEQYF,TGCGCCAGCAGTGAGTCGAAACCCGGGACCAGGATTGGCGAGCAGTACTTC
TRBV6-6,TRBD2,once,TRBJ2-3,CASRSSGPDTQYF,TGTGCCAGCAGATCTAGCGGGCCAGATACGCAGTATTTT
TRBV28,-,once,TRBJ2-7,CASNGQGAYEQYF,TGTGCCAGCAATGGTCAGGGAGCCTACGAGCAGTACTTC
TRBV7-8,TRBD1,-,TRBJ2-7,CASSPERTGGQYF,TGTGCCAGCAGCCCAGAGCGGACAGGGGGACAGTACTTC
TRBV11-3,-,-,TRBJ1-2,CASSLEVYGYTF,TGTGCCAGCAGCTTGGAGGTCTATGGCTACACCTTC
TRBV9,-,once,TRBJ2-7,CASSVTGTSYEQYF,TGTGCCAGCAGCGTAACAGGGACTTCCTACGAGCAGTACTTC
TRBV30,TRBD1,-,TRBJ1-2,CACPRQGKGYTF,TGTGCCTGTCCCCGACAGGGCAAAGGCTACACCTTC
TRBV27,TRBD1,-,TRBJ1-5,CASSRAPGQGAHPQHF,TGTGCCAGCAGTAGAGCACCGGGACAGGGGGCTCACCCCCAGCATTTT
TRBV7-2,-,-,TRBJ2-7,CASSLRFEVYEQYF,TGTGCCAGCAGCTTAAGGTTTGAGGTTTACGAGCAGTACTTC
TRBV9,-,-,TRBJ2-3,CASSVAPSTDTQYF,TGTGCCAGCAGCGTAGCCCCTAGCACAGATACGCAGTATTTT
TRBV18,TRBD1,-,TRBJ2-3,CASSPPQGTDTQYF,TGTGCCAGCTCACCCCCACAGGGGACAGATACGCAGTATTTT
TRBV28,-,-,TRBJ1-4,CASSFGVRVFF,TGTGCCAGCAGTTTCGGGGTGAGGGTGTTTTTT
TRBV28,-,-,TRBJ1-3,CASGGPGLGNTIYF,TGTGCCAGCGGGGGTCCGGGTCTTGGAAACACCATATATTTT
TRBV5-6,-,once,TRBJ2-1,CASSQGISSYNEQFF,TGTGCCAGCAGCCAGGGGATAAGCTCCTACAATGAGCAGTTCTTC
TRBV4-1,TRBD1,once,TRBJ1-4,CASSQEPGGQGVTNEKLFF,TGCGCCAGCAGCCAAGAGCCGGGCGGACAGGGCGTTACTAATGAAAAACTGTTTTTT
TRBV5-1,-,-,TRBJ1-5,CASSLAGSNQPQHF,TGCGCCAGCAGCTTGGCCGGCAGCAATCAGCCCCAGCATTTT
TRBV7-3,-,-,TRBJ2-2,CASSLMGLSNTGELFF,TGTGCCAGCAGCTTAATGGGACTCTCGAACACCGGGGAGCTGTTTTTT
TRBV7-2,-,once,TRBJ2-2,CASSPTLGITGELFF,TGTGCCAGCAGCCCAACTTTAGGTATCACCGGGGAGCTGTTTTTT
TRBV25-1,-,-,TRBJ2-7,CASSESYGGPPYEQYF,TGTGCCAGCAGTGAATCTTATGGGGGGCCGCCCTACGAGCAGTACTTC
TRBV10-1,-,-,TRBJ2-1,CASSVLGPAEQFF,TGCGCCAGCAGTGTATTAGGGCCAGCTGAGCAGTTCTTC
TRBV5-1,TRBD2,-,TRBJ2-3,CASSLDVAGWGTDTQYF,TGCGCCAGCAGCTTGGACGTAGCGGGATGGGGCACAGATACGCAGTATTTT
TRBV28,-,-,TRBJ1-1,CASIGRGQTEAFF,TGTGCCAGCATAGGGAGAGGGCAAACTGAAGCTTTCTTT
TRBV6-5,-,once,TRBJ2-7,CASSSNRGRRGQYF,TGTGCCAGCAGTTCTAACCGGGGCCGCCGTGGGCAGTACTTC
TRBV5-6,-,-,TRBJ2-7,CASSLGPEQYF,TGTGCCAGCAGCTTGGGCCCCGAGCAGTACTTC
TRBV6-1,-,-,TRBJ1-2,CASSAGHNYGYTF,TGTGCCAGCAGTGCGGGGCACAACTATGGCTACACCTTC
TRBV28,-,-,TRBJ1-2,CASSLLGREVGYTF,TGTGCCAGCAGTTTATTGGGCAGGGAAGTTGGCTACACCTTC
TRBV6-6,-,-,TRBJ1-2,CASNVGRDYGYTF,TGTGCCAGCAACGTGGGACGGGACTATGGCTACACCTTC
TRBV13,TRBD1,-,TRBJ2-1,CASSTDRTGYNEQFF,TGTGCCAGCAGCACAGACCGGACAGGCTACAATGAGCAGTTCTTC
TRBV15,-,-,TRBJ2-2,CATSRDIFSTGELFF,TGTGCCACCAGCAGAGATATTTTTTCTACCGGGGAGCTGTTTTTT
TRBV28,-,once,TRBJ1-2,CASSLWDGLNYGYTF,TGTGCCAGCAGTTTGTGGGACGGCCTCAACTATGGCTACACCTTC
TRBV14,-,-,TRBJ2-7,CASSLQRAMSHEQYF,TGTGCCAGCAGTCTGCAAAGGGCGATGTCCCACGAGCAGTACTTC
TRBV19,-,once,TRBJ2-7,CASSIVSGVHYEQYF,TGTGCCAGTAGTATTGTCTCCGGGGTTCACTACGAGCAGTACTTC
TRBV7-9,TRBD1,-,TRBJ2-3,CASISTGGRFDTQYF,TGTGCCAGCATCTCGACAGGGGGCCGATTTGATACGCAGTATTTT
TRBV19,TRBD1,-,TRBJ2-3,CASRTRTGPSTDTQYF,TGTGCCAGTAGGACTCGGACAGGGCCTAGCACAGATACGCAGTATTTT